The rows below give T cell receptor beta chains drawn from one sample of a study of blood T cells in healthy people across ages. TCRdb reprocessed the 5' RACE reads with MiXCR, giving one entry per CDR3 protein. The data hold 730,000 or so distinct CDR3 sequences, with approximately 40% observed a single time. What was sequenced was blood. The receptors shown here come from an elderly man in good health. Each CDR3 is given with its conserved first and last residue. The D gene is left open where the match is weak. Clone size appears in some rows only: once, few, many, or a class for an expanded clone.

len	abundance	d_gene	v_gene	j_gene	CDR3aa	CDR3nt
18	few	TRBD1	TRBV24-1	TRBJ2-6	CATSGSGQGAPGANVLTF	TGTGCCACCAGTGGTTCTGGACAGGGTGCCCCTGGGGCCAACGTCCTGACTTTC
13	-	-	TRBV4-3	TRBJ2-1	CASSHTQGYEQFF	TGCGCCAGCAGCCATACCCAGGGCTATGAGCAGTTCTTC
17	-	-	TRBV7-9	TRBJ1-2	CASSTPGRSSFGVGYTF	TGTGCCAGCAGCACGCCGGGAAGAAGTTCATTCGGGGTTGGCTACACCTTC
13	-	TRBD2	TRBV12-3/TRBV12-4	TRBJ2-7	CATGGTSPYEQYF	TGTGCCACCGGGGGGACTAGCCCCTACGAGCAGTACTTC
14	-	TRBD1	TRBV6-6	TRBJ1-5	CASSTDRSNQPQHF	TGTGCCAGCAGTACGGACAGGAGCAATCAGCCCCAGCATTTT
14	-	-	TRBV27	TRBJ2-7	CASSSQNGRHEQYF	TGTGCCAGCAGCAGCCAGAATGGTCGGCACGAGCAGTACTTC
15	-	TRBD2	TRBV20-1	TRBJ2-3	CSVPERGGASDTQYF	TGCAGTGTTCCCGAGCGCGGGGGGGCCTCAGATACGCAGTATTTT
14	-	-	TRBV20-1	TRBJ1-5	CSASVRGSNQPQHF	TGCAGTGCTAGCGTCCGGGGTAGCAATCAGCCCCAGCATTTT
15	-	-	TRBV4-1	TRBJ2-3	CASSQDRKSADTQYF	TGCGCCAGCAGCCAAGATCGCAAATCGGCAGATACGCAGTATTTT
17	-	TRBD2	TRBV7-9	TRBJ2-1	CASSFPGTTSSYNEQFF	TGTGCCAGCAGCTTTCCCGGGACTACGAGCTCCTACAATGAGCAGTTCTTC
16	few	TRBD2	TRBV6-2/TRBV6-3	TRBJ2-3	CASSYLGLAGGDTQYF	TGTGCCAGCAGTTACCTGGGACTAGCGGGAGGAGATACGCAGTATTTT
14	-	-	TRBV7-3	TRBJ2-1	CASSLDWINNEQFF	TGTGCCAGCAGCTTAGACTGGATTAACAATGAGCAGTTCTTC
15	many	TRBD1	TRBV5-1	TRBJ2-1	CASSLFPGGRNEQFF	TGCGCCAGCAGCTTGTTTCCAGGGGGACGGAATGAGCAGTTCTTC
13	-	-	TRBV20-1	TRBJ2-5	CSARGSPGQTQYF	TGCAGTGCTAGGGGTTCCCCTGGACAGACCCAGTACTTC
19	-	TRBD2	TRBV6-5	TRBJ2-3	CASSSPTLTSGPATDTQYF	TGTGCCAGCAGTTCCCCGACCTTGACTAGCGGGCCCGCTACAGATACGCAGTATTTT
15	-	-	TRBV27	TRBJ1-6	CASSGPGRNNSPLHF	TGTGCCAGCAGTGGGCCGGGACGGAATAATTCACCCCTCCACTTT
15	-	TRBD2	TRBV5-1	TRBJ2-3	CASSLRGGATDTQYF	TGCGCCAGCAGCTTGCGCGGGGGGGCTACAGATACGCAGTATTTT
17	-	TRBD2	TRBV7-6	TRBJ2-1	CASSPRKAGGSGNEQFF	TGTGCCAGCAGCCCCAGAAAAGCGGGGGGGTCCGGGAATGAGCAGTTCTTC
14	-	-	TRBV15	TRBJ1-4	CATSRVNRGEKLFF	TGTGCCACCAGCAGAGTAAACAGAGGGGAAAAACTGTTTTTT
14	many	TRBD1	TRBV29-1	TRBJ2-3	CSVGPGQTSDTQYF	TGCAGCGTTGGGCCGGGACAGACTTCAGATACGCAGTATTTT
13	-	-	TRBV21-1	TRBJ1-6	CASTAPQPSPLHF	TGTGCCAGCACGGCCCCTCAGCCCTCACCCCTCCACTTT
16	-	-	TRBV7-2	TRBJ2-7	CASSLGGVGGPYEQYF	TGTGCCAGCAGCTTAGGGGGGGTAGGGGGCCCCTACGAGCAGTACTTC
15	few	TRBD2	TRBV20-1	TRBJ2-3	CSAPMGGISTDTQYF	TGCAGTGCTCCGATGGGGGGGATTAGCACAGATACGCAGTATTTT
11	-	-	TRBV10-3	TRBJ2-1	CAIGGRDEQFF	TGTGCCATCGGGGGCCGGGATGAGCAGTTCTTC
18	-	TRBD1	TRBV7-2	TRBJ2-4	CASSLEDPRQGGGNIQYF	TGTGCCAGCAGCTTAGAGGACCCCCGACAGGGTGGCGGAAACATTCAGTACTTC
16	few	TRBD2	TRBV7-2	TRBJ2-7	CASSPSPSGGLGEQYF	TGTGCCAGCAGCCCCTCCCCTAGCGGGGGGCTTGGCGAGCAGTACTTC
14	-	-	TRBV5-1	TRBJ2-5	CASRKVGNQETQYF	TGCGCCAGTCGGAAGGTGGGGAACCAAGAGACCCAGTACTTC
15	few	-	TRBV5-1	TRBJ2-5	CASSLIPLEQETQYF	TGCGCCAGCAGCTTGATCCCCCTGGAGCAAGAGACCCAGTACTTC
14	few	-	TRBV3-1	TRBJ2-7	CASSQEAWTYEQYF	TGTGCCAGCAGCCAAGAAGCATGGACCTACGAGCAGTACTTC
13	few	TRBD1	TRBV12-3/TRBV12-4	TRBJ2-4	CASSRDRGPFQYF	TGTGCCAGCAGTCGGGACAGGGGGCCGTTTCAGTACTTC
16	-	-	TRBV7-6	TRBJ1-1	CASSPPSRGGNTEAFF	TGTGCCAGCAGCCCCCCGAGCCGAGGGGGAAACACTGAAGCTTTCTTT
15	few	-	TRBV9	TRBJ2-7	CASSVGSGGPYEQYF	TGTGCCAGCAGCGTTGGGTCGGGGGGCCCCTACGAGCAGTACTTC
14	-	-	TRBV15	TRBJ2-7	CATSPARSSYEQYF	TGTGCCACCAGCCCCGCGAGGAGCTCCTACGAGCAGTACTTC
15	-	-	TRBV6-2/TRBV6-3	TRBJ1-1	CASSPPGRWFGEAFF	TGTGCCAGCAGTCCCCCTGGGAGGTGGTTCGGTGAAGCTTTCTTT
15	-	TRBD1	TRBV7-9	TRBJ2-3	CASSPEGQGPDTQYF	TGTGCCAGCAGCCCGGAAGGACAGGGTCCAGATACGCAGTATTTT
19	-	-	TRBV15	TRBJ2-3	CATSRVGTWGPGRTDTQYF	TGTGCCACCAGCAGAGTTGGTACTTGGGGCCCCGGGCGGACAGATACGCAGTATTTT
15	many	TRBD1	TRBV3-1	TRBJ2-6	CASSQMTGVANVLTF	TGTGCCAGCAGCCAGATGACAGGGGTGGCCAACGTCCTGACTTTC
12	-	-	TRBV20-1	TRBJ2-1	CSAFQAELEQFF	TGCAGTGCCTTTCAGGCAGAGCTTGAGCAGTTCTTC
12	-	-	TRBV20-1	TRBJ2-1	CSATPGPNEQFF	TGCAGTGCAACCCCGGGTCCCAATGAGCAGTTCTTC
14	few	TRBD2	TRBV28	TRBJ2-1	CASSFSGTMNEQFF	TGTGCCAGCAGTTTCTCCGGGACTATGAATGAGCAGTTCTTC
12	few	-	TRBV20-1	TRBJ1-2	CSARGEAYGYTF	TGCAGTGCTAGAGGAGAGGCCTATGGCTACACCTTC
12	few	-	TRBV29-1	TRBJ1-2	CSGGGGNYGNTF	TGCAGCGGAGGTGGGGGGAACTATGGCAACACCTTC
13	few	TRBD1	TRBV10-1	TRBJ2-4	CATSKGAQNIQYF	TGCGCCACTTCCAAGGGGGCGCAAAACATTCAGTACTTC